Sequencing of this TCR beta chain was carried out in a study of vaccination effects on CD4 cells after COVID-19 (dated by TCRdb to about 2022). For the study in its entirety: Each participant received two doses of an mRNA SARS-CoV-2 vaccine, either BNT162b2 or mRNA-1273. SARS-CoV-2 spike-specific CD4+ TCR repertoires were compared before and after mRNA vaccination in COVID-19 convalescent patients and in infection-naive vaccine recipients. A total of 10 COVID-19 convalescent patients and a few SARS-CoV-2-naive healthy vaccine recipients were included in the full study. In the study, cultures from other donors were sequenced using the Oncomine TCR Beta short-read assay on an Illumina iSeq 100. General findings and caveats noted by the study authors: Among healthy vaccine recipients, nearly all vaccine-induced clones were SARS-CoV-2 mono-reactive, and just 1 of 255 was cross-reactive with common cold coronaviruses. Limitations of the study were the small number of convalescent patients and the absence of early post-infection timepoints. Both infection-induced and vaccine-induced clones contracted markedly at late post-vaccination timepoints, which is consistent with waning T cell responses.

CDR3 length: 13 amino acids, cysteine to phenylalanine. The CDR3 DNA has 39 bases and is translated from base 1. The trim is 2 bases for V and 4 bases for J, with a gap of 6 bases between the germline ends. CDR1 and CDR2 (SGHTA, FQGNSA) derive from the germline V gene. In the ViraFEST assay, PBMC were stimulated with viral peptide pools, and antigen-specific CD4+ T cell clonotypes were then identified by expansion using TCR sequencing. After about 10 days of culture, CD4+ T cells were isolated with the EasySep CD4+ T cell isolation kit. None of the healthy vaccine recipients had a prior SARS-CoV-2 infection, which was confirmed by nucleocapsid antibody tests that came back negative both before and after vaccination. Each well held two million PBMC cultured in IMDM containing 5% human AB serum, around 9.3 IU/ml IL-2 and gentamicin, along with roughly 10 ug/ml peptides. Half of the culture medium was replaced with fresh IL-2-containing medium on days 3 and 7. Unless otherwise noted, each peptide stimulation condition was cultured in triplicate wells. PBMC were separated from whole blood using Ficoll-Paque Plus gradient centrifugation and were then either cryopreserved at -140C or used fresh. The overlapping peptide pools covered the spike proteins of SARS-CoV-2 and of the common cold coronaviruses HCoV-NL63, HCoV-OC43 and HCoV-229E. The QIAamp micro DNA kit was used to extract genomic DNA from the cultured CD4+ T cells.

As concerns this clone: Its recognized antigen is unknown. Base qualities are not provided; no much larger clone lies one nucleotide away.

The method behind the library was the immunoSEQ multiplex PCR assay. DNA from the cultured, isolated CD4+ T cells was subjected to TCR beta CDR3 sequencing. The authors' analysis ran thus. The analysis removed non-productive TCR sequences, trimmed reads to the CDR3 region, and retained only CDR3s that were 7 or more amino acids long. Antigen-specific clonotypes were identified using the MANAFEST web app by comparison of expansion in peptide wells against reference cultures. For clones to be considered positive, expansion at FDR<0.05 versus reference and all other wells, an odds ratio above 5, and a frequency above 0.1% in two replicate wells were required. Cross-reactive clonotypes were defined as significantly expanded in SARS-CoV-2 spike wells and in at least one common cold coronavirus spike condition. Using the stringdist R package, CDR3 similarity was measured by Levenshtein distance, and unrooted trees were constructed with ape in R 3.6.1. TCRdb carries this immuneACCESS record with in-frame sequences only. Its versions omit some clonotypes, under half of them owing to an unresolved V gene in the studies checked, with the rest unexplained. From that table come the V and J calls and clone size; the DNA was used to work out D and trimming. The sample yields 20,000 to 25,000 clones; 75% were counted once. The biggest ten clones account for just under 20% of the sample.

Material: CD4+ T cells from PBMCs cultured with HCoV-NL63 spike peptides, obtained before COVID-19 vaccination. Reading the label with the study, this specimen's cell subset or site is: HCoV-NL63 spike overlapping peptide pool stimulation. The sequence is built from TRBV7-2 and TRBJ1-5; no D gene is confidently identified. The clonotype comes from a human donor who received a COVID-19 vaccine. CDR3 sequence: CASSLTGNQPQHF. The nucleotide sequence reads TGTGCCAGCAGCTTAACGGGTAATCAGCCCCAGCATTTT.